Below, one TCR beta chain is given with its context. As yet, its antigen is unknown. This specimen comes from a study of identical twins. Overall study findings and caveats: Recombination models fit unrelated individuals' TCR alpha sharing but underestimated twins'.

TCRdb analysed the 5' RACE reads with MiXCR anew, one entry per CDR3 protein. The sample has 650,000 to 800,000 distinct CDR3 sequences, 8.5% to 9.5% seen once. This CDR3 spans 14 amino acids. Trimming cost V 4 bases and J 8 bases; bases outside gene matches: 4. The germline CDR1 and CDR2 sequences are PRHDT and FYEKMQ (reference sequence). The sample was also linked to a second study, of yellow fever vaccine responses in identical twins. From that second work: The authors reported partly convergent, partly personalized vaccine responses in identical twins.

Sequencing used PBMCs. The receptor comes from a woman aged 18-29 years in good health. The rearrangement uses TRBV13 and TRBJ2-1; 11 bases map to TRBD1. CDR3 sequence reads: CASSSRTGGDEQFF. CDR3 sequence (DNA): TGTGCCAGCAGCTCCCGGACAGGGGGCGATGAGCAGTTCTTC.